This T cell receptor beta chain is from a study of T cell repertoires in ileal Crohn's disease. Study results and caveats: Active smokers at surgery had more clonal expansions than non-smokers.

Notes on this clone: Antigen unknown.

The germline CDR1 and CDR2 sequences are MNHEY and SVGAGI. The ends were cut back, 8 bases at V and 7 bases at J, with 11 bases in the middle. The CDR3 is 11 amino acids. Method: immunoSEQ multiplex PCR; TCRdb's copy keeps in-frame clones and lacks some. The table records 15,000 to 20,000 clones, roughly two thirds of them present only once. The receptor was derived from an adult with Crohn's disease. Sample: ileal tissue. The chain combines TRBV6-5 with TRBJ1-1; the D gene is possibly TRBD1 (6 bases). The CDR3 is CASGGQYEAFF. For the CDR3, the DNA is TGTGCCAGCGGGGGACAATATGAAGCTTTCTTT.